The rows below give T cell receptor beta chains drawn from one sample of a study of blood T cell repertoires in COVID-19. TCRdb's table, derived via immunoSEQ multiplex PCR, lists solely in-frame clones and lacks some. The sample has roughly 280,000 clones; roughly nine tenths are singletons. The sequenced sample consisted of peripheral blood. These receptors were taken from a man aged 35 to 55 with active or convalescent COVID-19. Each CDR3 is given with its conserved first and last residue. The D gene is left open where the match is weak.

>TRBJ1-2|TRBD1|TRBV27
CASSPRTGPNYGYTF
>TRBJ2-5|-|TRBV11-2
CASSFADDRYQETQYF
>TRBJ1-3|TRBD1|TRBV18
CASSPGTGHTDDSGNTIYF
>TRBJ2-7|-|TRBV6-5
CASSHGQGQNEQYF
>TRBJ2-1|TRBD2|TRBV15
CATSRGTSNEQFF
>TRBJ1-1|-|TRBV6-5
CASIAGMGLGTEAFF
>TRBJ1-2|TRBD1|TRBV4-2
CASSQLARDSAFYGYTF
>TRBJ2-5|-|TRBV7-9
CASSPWRTRTPETQYF
>TRBJ1-2|TRBD1|TRBV24-1
CATSDKGARSISDGYTF
>TRBJ2-1|TRBD1|TRBV5-5
CASSFRDRGNEQFF
>TRBJ1-2|-|TRBV9
CASSVGTTNYGYTF
>TRBJ1-1|TRBD1|TRBV7-3
CASSPGQANTEAFF
>TRBJ2-1|-|TRBV9
CASSDQGNSYNEQFF
>TRBJ1-3|-|TRBV3-1/TRBV3-2
CASSPPGRNTIYF
>TRBJ1-2|-|TRBV12-3/TRBV12-4
CASSSGDYGYTF
>TRBJ2-2|TRBD1|TRBV6-4
CATRQGTNTGELFF
>TRBJ2-2|-|TRBV5-5
CASNYGNTGELFF
>TRBJ2-7|-|TRBV6-5
CASRDWSSYEQYF
>TRBJ2-7|TRBD1|TRBV7-8
CASSFPDRVAEQYF
>TRBJ2-2|-|TRBV14
CASSPVAAGTGELFF
>TRBJ1-1|-|TRBV9
CASSVGGHENTEAFF
>TRBJ2-5|TRBD2|TRBV3-1/TRBV3-2
CASSPLAEETQYF
>TRBJ1-2|-|TRBV12-3/TRBV12-4
CASTLRTNLGYTF
>TRBJ2-1|TRBD2|TRBV5-4
CASSFGTSAHNEQFF
>TRBJ2-7|TRBD1|TRBV27
CASSPGQGFTYEQYF
>TRBJ2-1|-|TRBV5-1
CASSFGGGPSYNEQFF
>TRBJ2-1|-|TRBV2
CASKKQNLGQFF
>TRBJ2-3|TRBD2|TRBV7-9
CASRQGGSTDTQYF
>TRBJ1-2|TRBD1|TRBV19
CASNPDRAQGYTF
>TRBJ2-5|TRBD2|TRBV28
CASSLGPGGGSQETQYF
>TRBJ2-2|TRBD2|TRBV9
CASSVARGGRPTGELFF
>TRBJ2-2|-|TRBV4-1
CASSHELISTGELFF
>TRBJ2-3|-|TRBV5-1
CASSVRADTDTQYF
>TRBJ1-1|-|TRBV7-9
CASSLEGYLGTEAFF
>TRBJ2-1|TRBD2|TRBV9
CASSVGTSGSLREQFF
>TRBJ1-6|TRBD1|TRBV27
CASTPTGVNSPLHF
>TRBJ2-7|TRBD1|TRBV28
CASTDRGDHEQYF
>TRBJ1-2|TRBD1|TRBV27
CASSRTGTANYGYTF
>TRBJ1-1|TRBD1|TRBV10-1
CASRPGTENTEAFF
>TRBJ1-1|-|TRBV10-1
CASSGVANTEAFF
>TRBJ1-2|TRBD1|TRBV6-6
CASSWRWTGDGDGYTF
>TRBJ1-1|-|TRBV25-1
CASSEGPGMNTEAFF
>TRBJ2-1|TRBD2|TRBV24-1
CATSVSSGKYNEQFF
>TRBJ2-2|-|TRBV3-1/TRBV3-2
CASSGRWLGSGELFF
>TRBJ2-7|-|TRBV21-1
CASSPPRRPMAEQYF
>TRBJ1-3|TRBD1|TRBV2
CASGQGGSGNTIYF
>TRBJ1-2|TRBD1|TRBV19
CASSQGQGRVYGYTF
>TRBJ2-7|-|TRBV5-4
CASSLEPGITYEQYF
>TRBJ2-3|TRBD1|TRBV19
CASSPGQGWTDTQYF
>TRBJ2-5|TRBD1|TRBV6-5
CASRGGQGRETQYF
>TRBJ2-7|TRBD1|TRBV28
CASILTGQGSFHEQYF
>TRBJ1-4|-|TRBV30
CAWSVRGGNEKLFF
>TRBJ2-1|TRBD1|TRBV3-1/TRBV3-2
CASSQPTVRGPRKQFF
>TRBJ1-2|-|TRBV2
CASRTDFVNYGYTF
>TRBJ1-4|TRBD1|TRBV2
CASSETGGDEKLFF
>TRBJ1-5|-|TRBV25-1
CASSESGQFNQPQHF
>TRBJ2-2|-|TRBV6-1
CASSSVGELFF
>TRBJ1-1|TRBD1|TRBV14
CASSQPPSQGSFMNTEAFF
>TRBJ2-7|-|TRBV4-1
CASSQEGWRPYEQYF